These T cell receptor beta chains were read from a single sample in a study of CD8 T cells in Susac syndrome. Each CDR3 protein is one row after TCRdb ran MiXCR on the immunoSEQ multiplex PCR reads. Here the sample spans about 280,000 distinct CDR3 sequences, 85% being singletons. Sample: CD8+ T cells from PBMCs. The receptors shown here come from a human donor with multiple sclerosis. CDR3s include the opening cysteine and the closing phenylalanine or tryptophan. The order of the fields is J gene, CDR3 length, V gene, D gene, clone size, CDR3 DNA, CDR3 protein. D genes are given only for firm matches. Size tells how often a clone was seen (once, few, many) or the class of an expanded clone, and some rows leave it out.

>TRBJ1-1|14|TRBV12-3/TRBV12-4|TRBD1|NA
TGTGCCAGCAGCGGGACAGGGGTGAACACTGAAGCTTTCTTT
CASSGTGVNTEAFF
>TRBJ2-1|16|TRBV3-1|NA|once
TGTGCCAGCAGCCAATCCCCCAGGAGTTACTACAATGAGCAGTTCTTC
CASSQSPRSYYNEQFF
>TRBJ2-3|18|TRBV20-1|NA|once
TGCAGTGCTAGAGTCTGGGTGGAGGGCCCATCAAAGGCAGATACGCAGTATTTT
CSARVWVEGPSKADTQYF
>TRBJ1-1|15|TRBV28|NA|few
TGTGCCAGCAGTTTAGGGGGACATATGAACACTGAAGCTTTCTTT
CASSLGGHMNTEAFF
>TRBJ1-2|15|TRBV19|NA|NA
TGTGCCAGTACCCTACCGGGGGCTATCAACTATGGCTACACCTTC
CASTLPGAINYGYTF
>TRBJ2-7|13|TRBV12-3/TRBV12-4|NA|NA
TGTGCCAGCAGTCCCGGACTCTTGAACGAGCAGTACTTC
CASSPGLLNEQYF
>TRBJ1-2|14|TRBV7-9|TRBD1|NA
TGTGCCAGCAGTCCCACAGGGGATTTACATGGCTACACCTTC
CASSPTGDLHGYTF
>TRBJ2-7|16|TRBV27|NA|NA
TGTGCCAGCAGTTTATCTCGGGGGGCCCTTTCCTACGAGCAGTACTTC
CASSLSRGALSYEQYF
>TRBJ2-1|16|TRBV12-3/TRBV12-4|TRBD2|NA
TGTGCCAGCAGCAAGCCGGGACTAGCGGGCTACAATGAGCAGTTCTTC
CASSKPGLAGYNEQFF
>TRBJ2-1|15|TRBV5-4|TRBD2|NA
TGTGCCAGCAGCTTCAAGCGGGAGATTATCAATGAGCAGTTCTTC
CASSFKREIINEQFF
>TRBJ2-1|14|TRBV9|TRBD2|NA
TGTGCCAGCAGCGGTGTAGCGGGACACAATGAGCAGTTCTTC
CASSGVAGHNEQFF
>TRBJ1-1|14|TRBV11-2|TRBD1|NA
TGTGCCAGCAGCCTCGTACCCACAGGGGGTCAAGCTTTCTTT
CASSLVPTGGQAFF
>TRBJ2-5|15|TRBV25-1|TRBD2|few
TGTGCCAGCTCCCTTCGGCGGGAGGGCCAAGAGACCCAGTACTTC
CASSLRREGQETQYF
>TRBJ2-7|16|TRBV4-1|NA|NA
TGCGCCAGCAGCCAATTCCCCCCCGGCGGGGCCTACGAGCAGTACTTC
CASSQFPPGGAYEQYF
>TRBJ2-1|16|TRBV4-1|TRBD1|NA
TGCGCCAGCAGCCCACCCCCGGGACAGGGGGACAATGAGCAGTTCTTC
CASSPPPGQGDNEQFF
>TRBJ1-5|15|TRBV12-3/TRBV12-4|TRBD1|once
TGTGCCAGCAGAGAGACAGGGGGCGTTGATCAGCCCCAGCATTTT
CASRETGGVDQPQHF
>TRBJ1-5|18|TRBV7-9|TRBD1|NA
TGTGCCAGCAGCTTAGAATTGGACAGGAGAGCCAGCAATCAGCCCCAGCATTTT
CASSLELDRRASNQPQHF
>TRBJ2-7|14|TRBV28|TRBD1|NA
TGTGCCAGCAGTTCACAGACAGGGCGCTACGAGCAGTACTTC
CASSSQTGRYEQYF
>TRBJ2-2|19|TRBV20-1|TRBD2|NA
TGCAGTGCTAGGGCAGCCGGACTAGCGGGAATGATGAAGACCGGGGAGCTGTTTTTT
CSARAAGLAGMMKTGELFF
>TRBJ1-1|15|TRBV3-1|NA|NA
TGTGCCAGCAGCCCAAACCGGGTCTCTAACACTGAAGCTTTCTTT
CASSPNRVSNTEAFF
>TRBJ2-7|12|TRBV19|NA|NA
TGTGCCACTCGGGACACCTCCTACGAGCAGTACTTC
CATRDTSYEQYF
>TRBJ2-7|16|TRBV6-1|TRBD2|NA
TGTGCCAGCAGTCCGGGACTAGCGGCAGTGAGCTACGAGCAGTACTTC
CASSPGLAAVSYEQYF
>TRBJ2-2|14|TRBV10-2|TRBD1|NA
TGCGCCAGCAGGGAGGACAGGGGTACCGGGGAGCTGTTTTTT
CASREDRGTGELFF
>TRBJ2-1|12|TRBV9|NA|NA
TGTGCCAGCAACAGAGGGGACAATGAGCAGTTCTTC
CASNRGDNEQFF
>TRBJ2-7|17|TRBV28|NA|NA
TGTGCCAGCAGTTTAAAGGGCAGGGCGGTAAGTCTCTACGAGCAGTACTTC
CASSLKGRAVSLYEQYF
>TRBJ2-5|14|TRBV20-1|NA|NA
TGCAGTGCTAGCAGTCAGCGTGGGGGAGAGACCCAGTACTTC
CSASSQRGGETQYF
>TRBJ2-5|13|TRBV5-6|NA|NA
TGTGCCAGCAGCTTGGGGACAGTTGAGACCCAGTACTTC
CASSLGTVETQYF
>TRBJ2-3|15|TRBV27|TRBD2|NA
TGTGCCAGCAGTTTCTTTGCGGGAGGGCCCTATACGCAGTATTTT
CASSFFAGGPYTQYF
>TRBJ2-1|13|TRBV19|NA|once
TGTGCCAGTGCCCATCGGGAGTATGATGAGCAGTTCTTC
CASAHREYDEQFF
>TRBJ2-1|14|TRBV7-9|TRBD2|few
TGTGCCAGCAGCTTAGGACTAGCGGGCAATGAGCAGTTCTTC
CASSLGLAGNEQFF
>TRBJ2-3|15|TRBV9|NA|NA
TGTGCCAGCAGCGTAGATCTGGGGGAAGCAGATACGCAGTATTTT
CASSVDLGEADTQYF